A single sample gave rise to the 14 T cell receptor beta chains below, sequenced in a study of CD8 T cells in Susac syndrome. RNA, at roughly 0.5 to 1 ug, was reverse transcribed with random hexamers. Each CDR3 protein gets one entry after TCRdb re-called the immunoSEQ multiplex PCR reads with MiXCR. The sample lists about 200,000 distinct CDR3 sequences, over 90% occurring once. Sequenced input: CD4+ T cells from PBMCs. The receptor source for this set is a human donor with multiple sclerosis.

This sequence joins TRBV29-1 and TRBJ1-2, with D unclear. Germline loops: CDR1 SQVTM, CDR2 ANQGSEA. The CDR3 consists of 14 residues. In DNA, the CDR3 is TGCGCTACCGCCGGAGCAAACGCTAACTATGGCTACACCTTC. This codes for CATAGANANYGYTF.

V and J are TRBV13 and TRBJ2-7, with a weak D call TRBD1 (5 bases). The CDR3 is 15 amino acids. Germline CDR1 PRHDT, CDR2 FYEKMQ (reference sequence). The V and J ends lost 0 bases and 4 bases respectively, with 13 bases between them. This CDR3 reads CASSLGAGLRYEQYF. CDR3 bases: TGTGCCAGCAGCTTAGGGGCAGGGCTGAGGTACGAGCAGTACTTC.

V gene TRBV18 combines with J gene TRBJ2-7; either TRBD1 or TRBD2 may fit D (5 bases each). Germline V gene data show CDR1 as KGHSH and CDR2 as LQKENI. Between the trimmed V and J ends, which lost 6 bases and 7 bases, there was a span of 19 bases. The CDR3 extends over 14 amino acids. The CDR3 sequence: CASSPRSGREEQYV. The CDR3 DNA reads as TGTGCCAGCTCTCCGCGGAGCGGCAGGGAAGAGCAGTACGTC.

V and J are TRBV7-2 and TRBJ1-1; TRBD1 agrees at 9 bases. Per the germline V gene, CDR1 is SGHTA and CDR2 is FQGNSA. J lost 5 bases, V lost 5 bases, and 9 bases had no gene match. This CDR3 spans 15 amino acids. The CDR3 sequence: CASSQNRGRLTEAFF. The CDR3 DNA sequence: TGTGCCAGCAGCCAGAACAGGGGGCGCTTAACTGAAGCTTTCTTT. Based on the CDR3 plus reference TRBV7-2 and TRBJ1-1, the full variable domain is GAGVSQSPSNKVTEKGKDVELRCDPISGHTALYWYRQSLGQGLEFLIYFQGNSAPDKSGLPSDRFSAERTGGSVSTLTIQRTQQEDSAVYLCASSQNRGRLTEAFFGQGTRLTVV.

This chain connects TRBV5-1 to TRBJ2-5; 10 bases fit TRBD2. The V gene's germline CDR1 is SGHRS and CDR2 YFSETQ. The CDR3 is 16 residues long. After removal of 3 bases from V and 0 bases from J, the junction contained 5 bases not matched to a gene. The CDR3 sequence: CASSSTSGSDQETQYF. For the CDR3, the DNA is TGCGCCAGCAGCTCGACTAGCGGGTCGGACCAAGAGACCCAGTACTTC.

The chain recombines TRBV29-1 with TRBJ2-3, with D maybe TRBD2 (5 bases). Germline CDR1 is SQVTM and CDR2 is ANQGSEA. The CDR3 extends over 13 amino acids. The V and J ends lost 3 bases and 4 bases respectively, with 11 bases between them. CDR3 region: CSVEVLAADTQYF. The CDR3 nucleotides read TGCAGCGTTGAGGTTCTAGCTGCAGATACGCAGTATTTT.

The chain has TRBV24-1 and TRBJ2-7; 10 nucleotides agree with TRBD2. CDR3 length: 15 amino acids. The germline CDR1 and CDR2 sequences are KGHDR and SFDVKD. Unmatched junction bases numbered 10, after V lost 7 bases and J lost 5 bases. CDR3 in DNA: TGTGCCACCAGAAAGACTAGCGGGTCCGACGACGAGCAGTACGTC. Translated, it gives CATRKTSGSDDEQYV.

The chain combines TRBV15 with TRBJ2-1; D perhaps matches TRBD1 (6 bases). Trimming left V 9 bases short and J 4 bases short, with 16 bases between. This CDR3 spans 14 amino acids. The V gene's germline CDR1 is LNHNV and CDR2 YYDKDF (reference sequence). This CDR3 is CATRRSGQYNEQFF. The CDR3 nucleotides read TGTGCCACTCGGAGAAGCGGACAGTACAATGAGCAGTTCTTC.

This clonotype was recorded only once. The V gene is TRBV3-1, the J gene TRBJ1-2; 11 bases map to TRBD1. V lost 0 bases, J lost 3 bases, and 3 bases stayed unmatched. Germline V lookup: CDR1 LGHDT, CDR2 YNNKEL (reference sequence). The CDR3 is 16 residues long. CDR3 DNA sequence: TGTGCCAGCAGCCAAGAGGACAGGGGGCTTCACTATGGCTACACCTTC. It is translated as CASSQEDRGLHYGYTF. The full variable domain, with the rest looked up from reference TRBV3-1 and TRBJ1-2, is DTAVSQTPKYLVTQMGNDKSIKCEQNLGHDTMYWYKQDSKKFLKIMFSYNNKELIINETVPNRFSPKSPDKAHLNLHINSLELGDSAVYFCASSQEDRGLHYGYTFGSGTRLTVV.

The chain uses TRBV7-9 and TRBJ1-1; D remains unclear. Trimming shortened V by 3 bases and J by 0 bases, and 8 bases separated the two germline ends. Per the germline V gene, CDR1 is SEHNR and CDR2 is FQNEAQ (reference sequence). The CDR3 is 14 amino acids. CDR3 sequence (DNA): TGTGCCAGCAGCTTCTATGACATGAACACTGAAGCTTTCTTT. Encoded protein: CASSFYDMNTEAFF. The full variable domain, its missing parts supplied by reference TRBV7-9 and TRBJ1-1, is DTGVSQNPRHKITKRGQNVTFRCDPISEHNRLYWYRQTLGQGPEFLTYFQNEAQLEKSRLLSDRFSAERPKGSFSTLEIQRTEQGDSAMYLCASSFYDMNTEAFFGQGTRLTVV.

The rearrangement uses TRBV29-1 and TRBJ1-2, with D unresolved. Per germline, CDR1 SQVTM and CDR2 ANQGSEA. This CDR3 region has 11 residues. The ends were cut back, 6 bases at V and 7 bases at J, with 12 bases in the middle. CDR3 nucleotides: TGCAGCGTACCTCCACGCGGTGGCTACACCTTC. Residues: CSVPPRGGYTF.

V and J are TRBV29-1 and TRBJ2-5; D perhaps matches TRBD2 (6 bases). Germline-derived CDR1 and CDR2 are SQVTM and ANQGSEA. Trimming pared 7 bases from V and 5 bases from J, leaving 20 bases between. The CDR3 is made up of 14 amino acids. CDR3: CSARETGVLETQYF. The CDR3 coding sequence is TGCAGCGCTCGCGAAACGGGGGTATTGGAGACCCAGTACTTC.

This clonotype was seen a single time. The gene calls are TRBV24-1 and TRBJ2-1, with 9 positions matching TRBD1. Looked up from germline, CDR1 is KGHDR and CDR2 is SFDVKD. This CDR3 region has 13 residues. With V trimmed by 10 bases and J by 10 bases, 10 bases remained unmatched. The CDR3 bases are TGTGCCACGCAGGGGACAGGGTGGGCAGAGCAGTTCTTC. It specifies CATQGTGWAEQFF.

The chain employs TRBV9 and TRBJ1-2; no clear D. This CDR3 has 13 amino acids. Trimming pared 6 bases from V and 4 bases from J, leaving 13 bases between. Germline CDR1 is SGDLS and CDR2 is YYNGEE. The CDR3 spells CASTPDGPYGYTF. DNA for the CDR3: TGTGCCAGCACCCCGGACGGTCCCTATGGCTACACCTTC.